A single sample gave rise to the 23 T cell receptor beta chains below, sequenced in a study of blood T cell repertoires in COVID-19. Libraries were prepared by immunoSEQ multiplex PCR; TCRdb keeps only in-frame clonotypes and omits some of them. The sample carries under 300,000 clones, 75% to 90% recorded once. The sequenced sample consisted of PBMCs or T cells enriched from blood (not recorded which). All receptors come from a woman in her forties or fifties who had recovered from COVID-19.

This clone appeared a few times. The rearrangement links TRBV14 to TRBJ2-7, with TRBD2 identical over 10 bases. The germline CDR1 and CDR2 sequences are SGHDN and FVKESK. This CDR3 is 17 amino acids long. Germline trimming cut 2 bases from V and 1 base from J; bases unmatched to any gene: 8. As DNA, the CDR3 is TGTGCCAGCAGCCAACTCGAAGGACTAGCGGCTTCCTACGAGCAGTACTTC. Its translation: CASSQLEGLAASYEQYF.

The rearrangement links TRBV19 to TRBJ1-5, with 9 bases fitting TRBD1. This CDR3 region has 16 residues. CDR1 is LNHDA, CDR2 SQIVND, per germline (reference sequence). V shed 7 bases, J shed 7 bases, and the junction held 14 bases outside the gene matches. The CDR3 reads CASIHSGQGASQPQHF. The CDR3, as DNA: TGTGCCAGTATTCACTCGGGACAGGGCGCAAGCCAGCCCCAGCATTTT.

This clone appeared a few times. The chain couples TRBV14 to TRBJ2-1, with TRBD2 as a possible D gene (6 bases). The CDR3 totals 12 residues. Germline V gives CDR1 SGHDN, CDR2 FVKESK. V shed 0 bases and J shed 15 bases, with 12 bases lying between them. CDR3 sequence reads: CASSQEGLRPFF. CDR3 coding DNA: TGTGCCAGCAGCCAAGAGGGACTCCGACCGTTCTTC.

V usage is TRBV11-2 and J usage is TRBJ1-1; D not resolved. V was trimmed by 1 base and J by 1 base, leaving 7 bases between them. Germline lookup yields CDR1 SGHAT and CDR2 FQNNGV. The CDR3 is made up of 14 amino acids. The CDR3 DNA sequence: TGTGCCAGCAGCTTAGTTGGCGGGAACACTGAAGCTTTCTTT. It encodes CASSLVGGNTEAFF.

The chain is built from TRBV6-5 and TRBJ2-2, with D possibly TRBD1 on 6 matching bases. This CDR3 has 15 residues. Looked up from germline, CDR1 is MNHEY and CDR2 is SVGAGI. Trimming shortened V by 7 bases and J by 0 bases, and 12 bases separated the two germline ends. Here the CDR3 reads CASIPGHANTGELFF. Written as DNA, the CDR3 is TGTGCCAGCATCCCGGGACACGCGAACACCGGGGAGCTGTTTTTT.

The V and J genes are TRBV5-1 and TRBJ2-1; 11 bases are a match to TRBD2. Germline V CDR1 and CDR2: SGHRS, YFSETQ. J gave up 4 bases and V 4 bases, and 4 bases lay outside the gene matches. This CDR3 has 15 residues. The CDR3 region has the DNA TGCGCCAGCAGCATAACTAGCGGGGGATACAATGAGCAGTTCTTC. It is translated as CASSITSGGYNEQFF.

The chain recombines TRBV11-2 with TRBJ1-6; D remains unclear. V was pared by 0 bases and J by 13 bases, with 13 bases between. Germline CDR1 is SGHAT and CDR2 is FQNNGV. The CDR3 extends over 14 amino acids. CDR3 sequence: CASSLEPPPAPLHF. CDR3 coding DNA: TGTGCCAGCAGCTTAGAACCTCCCCCCGCGCCCCTCCACTTT. The variable domain in full, with the rest retrieved from reference TRBV11-2 and TRBJ1-6, is EAGVAQSPRYKIIEKRQSVAFWCNPISGHATLYWYQQILGQGPKLLIQFQNNGVVDDSQLPKDRFSAERLKGVDSTLKIQPAKLEDSAVYLCASSLEPPPAPLHFGNGTRLTVT.

The chain has TRBV5-4 and TRBJ2-7, with 7 bases that match TRBD1. The CDR3 covers 13 residues. V lost 6 bases and J lost 2; bases outside the gene matches: 5. The germline CDR1 and CDR2 sequences are SGHNT and YYREEE (reference sequence). For the CDR3, the DNA is TGTGCCAGCACCGACAGGGTCACCTACGAGCAGTACTTC. Its protein is CASTDRVTYEQYF.

The chain has TRBV19 and TRBJ1-2, with TRBD1 matching over 10 bases. The germline V gene has CDR1 LNHDA and CDR2 SQIVND (reference sequence). V shed 6 bases and J 5 bases; nucleotides not matched to a gene: 6. There are 14 residues in the CDR3. The CDR3 nucleotides are TGTGCCAGTAGAAGACAGGGGGCTGGGTATGGCTACACCTTC. Its protein is CASRRQGAGYGYTF.

J is TRBJ1-1 and V is TRBV5-1, with unresolved D. The V and J ends lost 0 bases and 3 bases respectively, with 6 bases between them. Germline values: CDR1 SGHRS, CDR2 YFSETQ. The CDR3 has 13 amino acids. The CDR3 loop is CASSLGVDTEAFF. The CDR3 coding sequence is TGCGCCAGCAGCTTGGGAGTGGACACTGAAGCTTTCTTT.

This clone appeared once. V gene TRBV6-5 combines with J gene TRBJ1-2, with D unresolved. The CDR3 extends over 12 amino acids. V was pared by 6 bases and J by 2 bases, with 7 bases between. Germline CDR1 reads MNHEY; CDR2 reads SVGAGI. CDR3 amino acids: CASSPSNYGYTF. CDR3 bases: TGTGCCAGCAGCCCCTCCAACTATGGCTACACCTTC.

V and J are TRBV3-1 (or the pseudogene TRBV3-2) and TRBJ1-2; 8 bases agree with TRBD1. Germline V gene sequence: CDR1 LGHDT, CDR2 YNNKEL (reference sequence). Germline trimming cut 3 bases from V and 8 bases from J; bases unmatched to any gene: 8. The CDR3 has 14 residues. CDR3 bases: TGTGCCAGCAGCCAGCGTGCAGGGGGCGCGGGCTACACCTTC. Amino acid sequence: CASSQRAGGAGYTF.

The chain recombines TRBV4-2 with TRBJ2-1; a possible D gene is TRBD1 (5 bases). Between the trimmed V and J ends, which lost 1 base and 0 bases, there was a span of 13 bases. The CDR3 extends over 17 amino acids. CDR1 and CDR2 from the germline V gene are LGHNA and YNFKEQ. In nucleotides, the CDR3 is TGTGCCAGCAGCCAAGGCACAGGATTAAGCTCCTACAATGAGCAGTTCTTC. Amino acid sequence: CASSQGTGLSSYNEQFF.

The rearrangement links TRBV12-3 or TRBV12-4 to TRBJ1-1; no reliable D call. Trimming took off 1 base at V and 6 bases at J, with 9 bases between the two ends. CDR3 length equals 13 residues. The CDR3 region is CASSLEWSAEAFF. DNA for the CDR3: TGTGCCAGCAGTTTAGAGTGGTCGGCTGAAGCTTTCTTT.

J is TRBJ2-7 and V is TRBV6-5, with 10 bases fitting TRBD1. Germline CDR1 is MNHEY and CDR2 is SVGAGI. The CDR3 has 14 residues. Germline trimming cut 8 bases from V and 5 bases from J; bases unmatched to any gene: 9. CDR3 coding DNA: TGTGCCAGCCATCTAGGGACAGGGGTTCACGAGCAGTACTTC. Translation: CASHLGTGVHEQYF.

The table lists this clone with a few counts. The chain joins TRBV21-1 to TRBJ2-5; the DNA was not used to check the table's D call, TRBD2. TRBV21-1 is noted as a pseudogene. This CDR3 contains 20 residues. CDR3 protein: CASSKEEGRENTPRRETQYF. The CDR3 DNA reads TGTGCCAGCAGCAAAGAGGAGGGCAGGGAAAACACTCCCCGCCGGGAGACCCAGTACTTC.

As to this clone: At one end the junction does not follow the germline gene, possibly because of a read error. The chain is built from TRBV29-1 and TRBJ2-3, with TRBD1 as a possible D gene (6 bases). Looked up from germline, CDR1 is SQVTM and CDR2 is ANQGSEA. The CDR3 totals 8 residues. CDR3 protein: CSVPGHDF. CDR3 nucleotide sequence: TGCAGCGTACCGGGACATGATTTT.

This clone was observed a few times. CDR3 protein: CASSGRGGLQTQYF. The CDR3 region has the DNA TGCGCCAGCAGCGGACGAGGAGGGCTACAGACCCAGTACTTC. The rearrangement links TRBV5-1 to TRBJ2-5; the D gene is possibly TRBD2 (6 bases). The CDR3 is made up of 14 amino acids. The ends were cut back, 4 bases at V and 6 bases at J, with 16 bases in the middle. The V gene's germline CDR1 is SGHRS and CDR2 YFSETQ.

This clone has a handful of counts. The rearrangement uses TRBV7-2 and TRBJ2-4; TRBD1 agrees at 10 bases. Germline V gene sequence: CDR1 SGHTA, CDR2 FQGNSA. V lost 3 bases and J lost 7; bases outside the gene matches: 9. This CDR3 is built from 16 residues. The CDR3 DNA is TGTGCCAGCAGCTTGGGGACAGGGGCGGGGCGTAACATTCAGTACTTC. It yields the protein CASSLGTGAGRNIQYF.

The rearrangement links TRBV27 to TRBJ2-1; D perhaps matches TRBD2 (6 bases). Per the germline V gene, CDR1 is MNHEY and CDR2 is SMNVEV (reference sequence). V was trimmed by 5 bases and J by 12 bases, leaving 17 bases between them. The CDR3 totals 13 residues. Written as DNA, the CDR3 is TGTGCCAGCAGTCCTGCGCCGGGGGTTATGCAGTTCTTC. Its translation: CASSPAPGVMQFF.

The chain is built from TRBV19 and TRBJ1-2, with a possible D match to TRBD1 (5 bases). This CDR3 has 15 amino acids. Germline CDR1 is LNHDA and CDR2 is SQIVND (reference sequence). The V end was cut by 3 bases, the J end by 3 bases, with 14 bases between. The CDR3, as DNA: TGTGCCAGTAGTATTGGAGGGCAGGGACACTATGGCTACACCTTC. It yields the protein CASSIGGQGHYGYTF.

As for this clone: The junction differs from germline at one of its ends, possibly a read error. The chain combines TRBV7-7 with TRBJ2-2; D is possibly TRBD1 (6 bases). The CDR3 length is 20 residues. Germline V CDR1 and CDR2: SSHAT, FNYEAQ (reference sequence). The CDR3 loop is CASSLVPYYPGTRNTGELFF. The CDR3 DNA reads TGTGCTAGCAGCTTAGTCCCGTACTACCCCGGGACAAGAAACACCGGGGAGCTGTTTTTT.

The CDR3 DNA reads TGTGCCAGCAGCGCCAGGACAGGGAGGACAGATACGCAGTATTTT. This translates into CASSARTGRTDTQYF. The chain combines TRBV9 with TRBJ2-3, with 8 bases that match TRBD1. V was clipped by 3 bases and J by 3 bases; unmatched bases: 6. Germline CDR1 reads SGDLS; CDR2 reads YYNGEE. This CDR3 has 15 residues.